Each of the 31 T cell receptor beta chains below was sequenced from the same sample in a study of response to subunit inactivated influenza vaccine. One entry per CDR3 protein, called by TCRdb with MiXCR from the RT-PCR reads. Of approximately 680,000 distinct CDR3 sequences detected, more than 15% appear once; the ten largest clones hold approximately 10%. The starting material was PBMCs from blood, obtained roughly 12 days after vaccination. The origin of the receptors is a man aged 50 to 59 who received an inactivated influenza vaccine.

The rearrangement uses TRBV12-3 or TRBV12-4 and TRBJ2-3, with D tentatively TRBD1 or TRBD2 (5 bases each). Trimming took off 2 bases at V and 7 bases at J, with 13 bases between the two ends. CDR3 length equals 14 residues. The CDR3 sequence is CASSLLGVGNTQYF. The CDR3 region has the DNA TGTGCCAGCAGTTTACTGGGGGTGGGAAATACGCAGTATTTT.

There are a few counts of this clonotype. This chain joins TRBV5-1 and TRBJ1-1; D gene unclear. CDR1 and CDR2 from the germline V gene are SGHRS and YFSETQ. The CDR3 sequence is 14 residues long. V was cut by 0 bases and J by 7 bases, with 13 bases left in between. CDR3 sequence reads: CASSLGSGSNEAFF. In DNA, the CDR3 is TGCGCCAGCAGCTTGGGGTCAGGTAGTAATGAAGCTTTCTTT.

This clonotype was seen at least ten times. This chain joins TRBV4-2 and TRBJ2-7; D call uncertain. In germline, CDR1 is LGHNA, CDR2 YNFKEQ. V was trimmed by 0 bases and J by 3 bases, leaving 12 bases between them. CDR3 size: 15 residues. The CDR3 loop is CASSQDFDGYYEQYF. The CDR3 DNA reads TGTGCCAGCAGCCAAGATTTTGACGGCTACTACGAGCAGTACTTC.

The gene calls are TRBV5-6 and TRBJ2-7; possible D gene TRBD1, 5 bases. Trimming left V 3 bases short and J 4 bases short, with 11 bases between. Germline CDR1 SGHDT, CDR2 YYEEEE. CDR3 length: 13 amino acids. This CDR3 is CASSSTDRYEQYF. The CDR3 DNA sequence: TGTGCCAGCAGCTCGACAGACAGATACGAGCAGTACTTC.

The rearrangement uses TRBV2 and TRBJ2-2, with a tentative D call TRBD1 (5 bases). Germline lookup yields CDR1 SNHLY and CDR2 FYNNEI. The CDR3 runs 13 residues. The V end was cut by 6 bases, the J end by 4 bases, with 9 bases between. CDR3 loop: CASRGASTGELFF. CDR3 in DNA: TGTGCCAGCAGAGGGGCTAGCACCGGGGAGCTGTTTTTT.

The gene calls are TRBV12-3 or TRBV12-4 and TRBJ1-2, with unresolved D. V was shortened by 6 bases and J by 7 bases, with 15 bases between the two germline ends. The CDR3 has 13 amino acids. CDR3 sequence reads: CASSSKVLSGYTF. The CDR3 DNA follows: TGTGCCAGCAGCTCCAAAGTCCTCAGTGGCTACACCTTC.

DNA of the CDR3: TGTGCCAGCAGCTTCCTAGCGAGCTCCTACAATGAGCAGTTCTTC. Translation gives CASSFLASSYNEQFF. The rearrangement joins TRBV7-3 to TRBJ2-1; D is perhaps TRBD2 (6 bases). The CDR3 spans 15 residues. V lost 3 bases, J lost 0 bases, and 9 bases lay in between. Germline assignment: CDR1 SGHTA and CDR2 FQGTGA.

The table lists this clonotype with a few counts. V gene TRBV28 combines with J gene TRBJ2-7; TRBD2 matches 12 bases. The J segment lost 1 base and the V segment lost 3 bases, leaving 4 bases of the junction unmatched. The CDR3 has 16 amino acids. Per germline, CDR1 MDHEN and CDR2 SYDVKM. CDR3 residues: CASSLITSGRSYEQYF. CDR3 DNA: TGTGCCAGCAGTTTGATTACTAGCGGGAGGTCCTACGAGCAGTACTTC.

This clonotype has a handful of counts. V and J are TRBV5-1 and TRBJ2-3; 9 bases line up with TRBD1. The ends lost 4 bases at V and 4 bases at J; junction bases unmatched: 25. The CDR3 sequence is 21 residues long. Germline lookup yields CDR1 SGHRS and CDR2 YFSETQ. CDR3 amino acids: CASSDGTGLQGALNVPDTQYF. The CDR3 DNA reads TGCGCCAGCAGCGACGGGACAGGGCTTCAAGGGGCCCTAAACGTCCCAGATACGCAGTATTTT.

This clonotype was found a few times. V is TRBV28 and J is TRBJ2-7, with D maybe TRBD1 (8 bases). V lost 7 bases and J lost 6, with 19 bases in between. Germline V gene sequence: CDR1 MDHEN, CDR2 SYDVKM. The CDR3 sequence is 14 residues long. The CDR3 DNA sequence: TGTGCCAGCACCCGACAGGGGAGGGATGCCGAGCAGTACTTC. Translating gives CASTRQGRDAEQYF.

This clonotype was detected only a few times. V usage is TRBV28 and J usage is TRBJ2-1; TRBD1 or TRBD2 may be the D gene (5 bases each). The ends were cut back, 7 bases at V and 0 bases at J, with 16 bases in the middle. This CDR3 spans 16 amino acids. CDR1 is MDHEN, CDR2 SYDVKM, per germline. The CDR3 DNA sequence: TGTGCCAGCAAAGGGGTGTCGGGGAACTCCTACAATGAGCAGTTCTTC. Its protein is CASKGVSGNSYNEQFF.

This clonotype was detected many times. The J gene is TRBJ1-2, the V gene TRBV10-3; 9 bases are a match to TRBD1. J gave up 8 bases and V 6 bases, and 13 bases lay outside the gene matches. The CDR3 is made up of 15 amino acids. Germline CDR1 and CDR2: ENHRY and SYGVKD. CDR3 amino acids: CAISAGRQGDVGYTF. CDR3 DNA sequence: TGTGCCATCAGCGCCGGGAGACAGGGGGACGTCGGCTACACCTTC.

This clonotype was seen many times. The chain recombines TRBV3-1 with TRBJ2-4; 9 nucleotides line up with TRBD2. Germline CDR1 LGHDT, CDR2 YNNKEL (reference sequence). The trim removed 0 bases at V and 11 bases at J, leaving 11 bases unmatched. CDR3 length: 16 amino acids. CDR3: CASSQDPRLAVSLQYF. The DNA for the CDR3 is TGTGCCAGCAGCCAAGACCCCAGACTAGCGGTTTCTCTTCAGTACTTC.

The table lists this clonotype with many counts. This chain connects TRBV6-2 or TRBV6-3 to TRBJ2-3; D is unresolved. The CDR3 contains 11 residues. The germline V and J ends were trimmed by 7 bases and 6 bases, with 8 bases remaining between them. CDR1 is MNHEY, CDR2 SVGEGT, per germline. The CDR3 coding sequence is TGTGCCAGCACCCTGGGGGATACGCAGTATTTT. This codes for CASTLGDTQYF.

V gene TRBV21-1 combines with J gene TRBJ1-5; the table names TRBD1, a call not compared with the DNA. TRBV21-1 is designated a pseudogene. The CDR3 is made up of 16 amino acids. The CDR3 loop reads CASRWGQGLVDQPQHF. In DNA form, the CDR3 reads TGTGCCAGCAGATGGGGACAGGGGTTAGTGGATCAGCCCCAGCATTTT.

This clonotype was found a few times. The J gene is TRBJ2-1, the V gene TRBV3-1; TRBD2 is a possible D gene (7 bases). V was shortened by 2 bases and J by 9 bases, with 23 bases between the two germline ends. The germline V gene encodes CDR1 LGHDT and CDR2 YNNKEL (reference sequence). The CDR3 spans 17 residues. CDR3 sequence reads: CASSQFLAEGGEPEQFF. The CDR3 nucleotides read TGTGCCAGCAGCCAATTCCTGGCGGAGGGGGGGGAGCCTGAGCAGTTCTTC.

This clonotype has more than one count but fewer than ten. The chain couples TRBV11-2 to TRBJ1-5; TRBD1 is a possible D gene (6 bases). From germline, CDR1 is SGHAT and CDR2 FQNNGV. The CDR3 totals 16 residues. The V end was cut by 0 bases, the J end by 2 bases, with 11 bases between. The CDR3 loop reads CASSLEGAIGNQPQHF. The CDR3 DNA is TGTGCCAGCAGCTTAGAGGGGGCGATCGGCAATCAGCCCCAGCATTTT.

The chain recombines TRBV3-1 with TRBJ1-6; possible D gene TRBD1, 5 bases. Germline V CDR1 and CDR2: LGHDT, YNNKEL (reference sequence). This CDR3 spans 17 amino acids. Trimming took off 1 base at V and 5 bases at J, with 15 bases between the two ends. The CDR3 nucleotides are TGTGCCAGCAGCCAAGGCTTCCGGGGGTTAAATAATTCACCCCTCCACTTT. This codes for CASSQGFRGLNNSPLHF.

This clonotype was detected a few times. V is TRBV20-1 and J is TRBJ1-1; D may be TRBD1 (5 bases). This CDR3 spans 15 amino acids. V gave up 0 bases and J gave up 2 bases, with 13 bases separating them. CDR1 is DFQATT and CDR2 is SNEGSKA in the germline V gene (reference sequence). CDR3 sequence: CSARDLATENTEAFF. The DNA of the CDR3 is TGCAGTGCTAGAGATCTCGCGACAGAAAACACTGAAGCTTTCTTT.

This clonotype was counted between two and nine times. The chain uses TRBV7-2 and TRBJ2-2, with TRBD2 as a possible D gene (5 bases). Germline CDR1 reads SGHTA; CDR2 reads FQGNSA. The V gene lost 2 bases and the J gene lost 4 bases, with 14 bases spanning the gap. This CDR3 has 16 amino acids. CDR3 in amino acids: CASSLPLASSTGELFF. CDR3 in DNA: TGTGCCAGCAGCTTACCCCTAGCCTCGAGCACCGGGGAGCTGTTTTTT.

The chain joins TRBV6-5 to TRBJ2-2, with 8 bases fitting TRBD1. The germline CDR1 and CDR2 sequences are MNHEY and SVGAGI. This CDR3 has 15 amino acids. The trim removed 5 bases at V and 4 bases at J, leaving 6 bases unmatched. The CDR3 reads CASSTRQGSTGELFF. The CDR3 region has the DNA TGTGCCAGCAGTACTAGACAGGGGAGCACCGGGGAGCTGTTTTTT.

This clonotype was seen more than once but under ten times. The CDR3 reads CASTGLAGVNEQFF. Here the CDR3 DNA reads TGTGCCAGCACGGGACTAGCGGGGGTCAATGAGCAGTTCTTC. The gene calls are TRBV28 and TRBJ2-1; 14 nucleotides agree with TRBD2. V lost 7 bases, J lost 6 bases, and 2 bases stayed unmatched. The germline V gene encodes CDR1 MDHEN and CDR2 SYDVKM. This CDR3 has 14 residues.

This chain links TRBV19 with TRBJ1-1; perhaps TRBD1 as D (5 bases). V dropped 5 bases and J dropped 1 base, with 11 bases sitting between them. Germline-derived CDR1 and CDR2 are LNHDA and SQIVND (reference sequence). The CDR3 runs to 14 residues. This CDR3 is CASSATVRNTEAFF. The CDR3 region has the DNA TGTGCCAGTAGTGCGACAGTGCGGAACACTGAAGCTTTCTTT.

This clonotype appeared a few times. CDR3 sequence reads: CASSYSSGGQETQYF. CDR3 sequence (DNA): TGTGCCAGCAGTTACTCTAGCGGGGGACAAGAGACCCAGTACTTC. The rearrangement joins TRBV6-5 to TRBJ2-5, with 9 bases fitting TRBD2. The CDR3 sequence is 15 residues long. Germline V lookup: CDR1 MNHEY, CDR2 SVGAGI. Trimming at V came to 0 bases and at J to 2 bases, leaving 1 base not matched to a gene.

This clonotype was counted only a few times. V and J are TRBV28 and TRBJ2-1, with TRBD1 as a possible D gene (5 bases). Per germline, CDR1 MDHEN and CDR2 SYDVKM. The V end lost 2 bases, the J end lost 8 bases, and 13 bases lay between the germline ends. The CDR3 is 14 amino acids. The CDR3 protein is CASSLIDSLYEQFF. CDR3 DNA sequence: TGTGCCAGCAGTTTAATAGACAGCTTGTATGAGCAGTTCTTC.

The chain recombines TRBV12-3 or TRBV12-4 with TRBJ2-1; 12 bases are a match to TRBD2. Trimming at V came to 5 bases and at J to 0 bases, leaving 11 bases not matched to a gene. The length of the CDR3 is 19 residues. CDR3 sequence reads: CASSPVTSGGLSSYNEQFF. CDR3 sequence (DNA): TGTGCCAGCAGTCCCGTGACTAGCGGGGGCCTTAGCTCCTACAATGAGCAGTTCTTC.

Only a few counts were recorded for this clonotype. J is TRBJ2-6 and V is TRBV28; D might be TRBD2 (5 bases). The CDR3 covers 17 residues. V gave up 5 bases and J gave up 0 bases, with 14 bases separating them. The germline CDR1 and CDR2 sequences are MDHEN and SYDVKM. In nucleotides, the CDR3 is TGTGCCAGCAGTGAAACCGGGGTCCCCTCTGGGGCCAACGTCCTGACTTTC. Its protein is CASSETGVPSGANVLTF.

In nucleotides, the CDR3 is TGTGCCAGCAGCTTAACACACACAGATACGCAGTATTTT. Translated: CASSLTHTDTQYF. This rearrangement joins TRBV7-3 to TRBJ2-3; D ambiguous. V lost 0 bases, J lost 2 bases, and 3 bases lay in between. This CDR3 is built from 13 residues. Germline lookup yields CDR1 SGHTA and CDR2 FQGTGA.

The rearrangement uses TRBV11-2 and TRBJ2-1; either TRBD1 or TRBD2 may supply D (5 bases each). This CDR3 has 16 amino acids. Looked up from germline, CDR1 is SGHAT and CDR2 is FQNNGV. Deletions cut 1 base from V and 8 bases from J, with 18 bases between. CDR3 DNA: TGTGCCAGCAGCTTAGCCCCGGGAAACAGGTGGGATGAGCAGTTCTTC. Its translation: CASSLAPGNRWDEQFF.

The chain has TRBV7-8 and TRBJ2-3; possible D gene TRBD1, 5 bases. Germline V gene data show CDR1 as SGHVS and CDR2 as FQNEAQ. Between the trimmed V and J ends, which lost 5 bases and 0 bases, there was a span of 12 bases. This CDR3 region has 15 residues. The CDR3, as DNA: TGTGCCAGCAGCGCCAGGGAATCTAGCACAGATACGCAGTATTTT. Its translation: CASSARESSTDTQYF.

This clonotype was seen only a few times. V is TRBV29-1 and J is TRBJ2-1; 9 nucleotides match TRBD2. Germline CDR1 SQVTM, CDR2 ANQGSEA. The CDR3 has 14 residues. Germline trimming cut 3 bases from V and 5 bases from J; bases unmatched to any gene: 5. This CDR3 is CSVEPRGGNNEQFF. CDR3 coding DNA: TGCAGCGTTGAGCCGCGGGGGGGAAACAATGAGCAGTTCTTC.